Presented here are 30 T cell receptor beta chains from one specimen sequenced in a study of cytomegalovirus exposure and HLA in healthy donors. Primers: 60 Vbeta forward and 13 Jbeta reverse. Only in-frame clones appear in the TCRdb table, and some are missing; sequencing was by immunoSEQ multiplex PCR. Of over 55,000 clones in the sample, more than 75% were seen once. The sample taken for sequencing was PBMCs. These receptors were collected from a man aged 18 to 29 in good health and CMV-seronegative.

The rearrangement links TRBV4-2 to TRBJ2-5, with 11 bases lining up with TRBD2. The CDR3 totals 16 residues. Germline trimming cut 2 bases from V and 1 base from J; bases unmatched to any gene: 3. Germline V gene lookup returns CDR1 LGHNA and CDR2 YNFKEQ. The CDR3 bases are TGTGCCAGCAGCCAATTACTAGCGGGGGCCCAAGAGACCCAGTACTTC. Protein: CASSQLLAGAQETQYF.

CDR3 bases: TGTGCCAGCAGCTTTGGTACAGGGCCTCGCAATGAGCAGTTCTTC. This gives the protein CASSFGTGPRNEQFF. This chain links TRBV7-2 with TRBJ2-1; TRBD1 might be the D (6 bases). The germline V gene has CDR1 SGHTA and CDR2 FQGNSA. CDR3 length: 15 amino acids. Trimming pared 3 bases from V and 6 bases from J, leaving 15 bases between.

The chain uses TRBV5-8 and TRBJ2-5; no clear D. Trimming took 4 bases from V and 5 from J, leaving 12 bases between them. Germline loops: CDR1 SGHTS, CDR2 YDEGEE. This CDR3 is 13 amino acids long. The CDR3 DNA sequence: TGTGCCAGCAGCCCCCGGGTTGGGGAGACCCAGTACTTC. Translated: CASSPRVGETQYF. The variable domain in full, completed from reference TRBV5-8 and TRBJ2-5, reads EAGVTQSPTHLIKTRGQQATLRCSPISGHTSVYWYQQALGLGLQFLLWYDEGEERNRGNFPPRFSGRQFPNYSSELNVNALELEDSALYLCASSPRVGETQYFGPGTRLLVL.

The rearrangement links TRBV5-1 to TRBJ2-5; the D is unclear. This CDR3 is 11 amino acids long. Trimming removed 3 bases at V and 5 bases at J, with 5 bases between. Per germline, CDR1 SGHRS and CDR2 YFSETQ. The CDR3 nucleotides read TGCGCCAGCAGCTCCCGGGAGACCCAGTACTTC. This encodes CASSSRETQYF.

The chain carries TRBV7-3 and TRBJ2-7; tentatively, D is TRBD1 (6 bases). The V and J ends lost 4 bases and 0 bases respectively, with 10 bases between them. Germline CDR1 SGHTA, CDR2 FQGTGA. The CDR3 runs to 14 residues. In nucleotides, the CDR3 is TGTGCCAGCAGCTCCACAGGGAACTCCTACGAGCAGTACTTC. Amino acid sequence: CASSSTGNSYEQYF. Supplemented by reference TRBV7-3 and TRBJ2-7, the full variable domain reads GAGVSQTPSNKVTEKGKYVELRCDPISGHTALYWYRQSLGQGPEFLIYFQGTGAADDSGLPNDRFFAVRPEGSVSTLKIQRTERGDSAVYLCASSSTGNSYEQYFGPGTRLTVT.

V and J are TRBV9 and TRBJ1-2, with TRBD1 as a possible D gene (6 bases). Trimming stripped 8 bases from V and 4 bases from J, with 21 bases between. The length of the CDR3 is 15 residues. The germline gives CDR1 SGDLS, CDR2 YYNGEE. The CDR3 reads CASTGLDSPLYGYTF. CDR3 nucleotide sequence: TGTGCCAGTACCGGACTGGACAGCCCTCTCTATGGCTACACCTTC. Using reference TRBV9 and TRBJ1-2 for the parts outside the CDR3, the full variable domain is DSGVTQTPKHLITATGQRVTLRCSPRSGDLSVYWYQQSLDQGLQFLIQYYNGEERAKGNILERFSAQQFPDLHSELNLSSLELGDSALYFCASTGLDSPLYGYTFGSGTRLTVV.

The chain uses TRBV7-2 and TRBJ2-6; 9 bases align to TRBD1. From germline, CDR1 is SGHTA and CDR2 FQGNSA. Trimming at V came to 6 bases and at J to 3 bases, leaving 6 bases not matched to a gene. The CDR3 extends over 16 amino acids. CDR3 region: CASSWGTGLGANVLTF. CDR3 nucleotides: TGTGCCAGCAGTTGGGGGACAGGGCTTGGGGCCAACGTCCTGACTTTC.

The chain employs TRBV7-3 and TRBJ2-7, with D maybe TRBD1 (6 bases). Trimming cost V 2 bases and J 6 bases, with 14 bases left between them. The CDR3 consists of 14 residues. Germline CDR1 reads SGHTA; CDR2 reads FQGTGA. CDR3 sequence reads: CASSLETGWREQYF. The CDR3 DNA reads as TGTGCCAGCAGCTTAGAAACAGGGTGGCGCGAGCAGTACTTC.

The chain links TRBV7-3 to TRBJ2-1, with TRBD2 matching over 10 bases. Germline values: CDR1 SGHTA, CDR2 FQGTGA. The CDR3 sequence is 16 residues long. V trimming: 4 bases; J trimming: 6 bases; junction bases outside the gene matches: 9. As DNA, the CDR3 is TGTGCCAGCAGCTCTCCCGGGACTAGCGAGTCCAATGAGCAGTTCTTC. Encoded protein: CASSSPGTSESNEQFF.

The chain carries TRBV2 and TRBJ2-5, with D perhaps matching TRBD1 (6 bases). The V and J ends lost 7 bases and 0 bases respectively, with 12 bases between them. Germline values: CDR1 SNHLY, CDR2 FYNNEI. The CDR3 length is 14 residues. This chain's CDR3 is CASTDRRHQETQYF. The CDR3 coding sequence is TGTGCCAGCACGGACAGAAGACACCAAGAGACCCAGTACTTC.

The chain carries TRBV5-4 and TRBJ2-1, with D perhaps matching TRBD2 (5 bases). The germline V gene has CDR1 SGHNT and CDR2 YYREEE (reference sequence). The CDR3 has 14 amino acids. The V end was cut by 0 bases, the J end by 8 bases, with 12 bases between. The CDR3 DNA follows: TGTGCCAGCAGCTTGGCCTCTAGCTTAGATGAGCAGTTCTTC. Residues: CASSLASSLDEQFF.

The chain couples TRBV20-1 to TRBJ1-2; D gene uncertain. Germline loops: CDR1 DFQATT, CDR2 SNEGSKA (reference sequence). This CDR3 has 10 residues. The V gene lost 2 bases and the J gene lost 6 bases, with 4 bases spanning the gap. CDR3 DNA: TGCAGTGCTAGAACGGATGGCTACACCTTC. Its translation is CSARTDGYTF.

The chain uses TRBV7-2 and TRBJ1-1; tentatively, D is TRBD1 (6 bases). The germline gives CDR1 SGHTA, CDR2 FQGNSA. Deletions cut 1 base from V and 7 bases from J, with 10 bases between. The CDR3 has 13 residues. The CDR3 coding sequence is TGTGCCAGCAGCTTAGGACGAGGGGGTGAAGCTTTCTTT. Its protein is CASSLGRGGEAFF.

V gene TRBV6-1 combines with J gene TRBJ2-7; 10 bases map to TRBD2. The CDR3 is 16 residues long. Unmatched junction bases numbered 5, after V lost 1 base and J lost 2 bases. Germline loops: CDR1 MNHNS, CDR2 SASEGT. The CDR3 DNA follows: TGTGCCAGCAGTGAAGATGGGAGCGGGGGGGCCTACGAGCAGTACTTC. Residues: CASSEDGSGGAYEQYF.

The gene calls are TRBV18 and TRBJ1-1; D is unresolved. Germline CDR1 is KGHSH and CDR2 is LQKENI. The CDR3 consists of 13 residues. V dropped 4 bases and J dropped 0 bases, with 6 bases sitting between them. DNA for the CDR3: TGTGCCAGCTCACTGGGCATGAACACTGAAGCTTTCTTT. It specifies CASSLGMNTEAFF. Full variable domain (missing parts from reference TRBV18 and TRBJ1-1): NAGVMQNPRHLVRRRGQEARLRCSPMKGHSHVYWYRQLPEEGLKFMVYLQKENIIDESGMPKERFSAEFPKEGPSILRIQQVVRGDSAAYFCASSLGMNTEAFFGQGTRLTVV.

The CDR3 nucleotides are TGTGCCAGCAGCTCTCGGACAGGGGTTAGCACTGAAGCTTTCTTT. Encoded protein: CASSSRTGVSTEAFF. The genes are TRBV7-9 and TRBJ1-1, with 9 bases that match TRBD1. Germline V gives CDR1 SEHNR, CDR2 FQNEAQ (reference sequence). Trimming took 4 bases from V and 4 from J; bases not matched to a gene: 7. The CDR3 covers 15 residues.

This rearrangement joins TRBV7-2 to TRBJ2-7; TRBD1 matches 9 bases. The CDR3 runs 14 residues. V lost 7 bases to trimming and J lost 5 bases; unmatched junction nucleotides: 9. Germline CDR1 and CDR2: SGHTA and FQGNSA. The CDR3 DNA reads TGTGCCAGCACCAGAATTGGGACAGGGCACGAGCAGTACTTC. Protein product: CASTRIGTGHEQYF.

The chain links TRBV28 to TRBJ1-2, with a weak D call TRBD1 (6 bases). From germline, CDR1 is MDHEN and CDR2 SYDVKM. V lost 2 bases and J lost 2, with 12 bases in between. The CDR3 sequence is 15 residues long. The CDR3 coding sequence is TGTGCCAGCAGTTTACTATACCAGGGGAACTATGGCTACACCTTC. Protein sequence: CASSLLYQGNYGYTF.

The chain carries TRBV19 and TRBJ2-2, with D maybe TRBD1 (6 bases). Trimming took 8 bases from V and 3 from J, leaving 16 bases between them. The V gene's germline CDR1 is LNHDA and CDR2 SQIVND (reference sequence). The CDR3 length is 15 residues. In DNA, the CDR3 is TGTGCCAGTGGATGGTGGGGGCTGGACACCGGGGAGCTGTTTTTT. It is translated as CASGWWGLDTGELFF.

This CDR3 reads CASSLSGRDGYTF. CDR3 DNA: TGCGCCAGCAGCTTGTCAGGGAGGGATGGCTACACCTTC. This sequence joins TRBV5-1 and TRBJ1-2, with TRBD1 as a possible D gene (5 bases). This CDR3 spans 13 amino acids. V dropped 1 base and J dropped 6 bases, with 10 bases sitting between them. Germline lookup yields CDR1 SGHRS and CDR2 YFSETQ.

This clone was seen only once. The chain recombines TRBV6-5 with TRBJ2-1, with 9 bases lining up with TRBD1. The V gene's germline CDR1 is MNHEY and CDR2 SVGAGI. The CDR3 has 15 residues. V was pared by 6 bases and J by 0 bases, with 3 bases of the junction left unmatched. Here the CDR3 reads CASRRDRDSYNEQFF. The CDR3 DNA follows: TGTGCCAGCAGACGGGACAGGGACTCCTACAATGAGCAGTTCTTC.

V is TRBV7-2 and J is TRBJ2-3; D remains ambiguous. CDR3 size: 11 residues. Germline V lookup: CDR1 SGHTA, CDR2 FQGNSA. V was shortened by 2 bases and J by 8 bases, with 5 bases between the two germline ends. Here the CDR3 reads CASSLRSTQYF. In DNA form, the CDR3 reads TGTGCCAGCAGCTTAAGGAGTACGCAGTATTTT. The whole variable domain, remainder taken from reference TRBV7-2 and TRBJ2-3, is GAGVSQSPSNKVTEKGKDVELRCDPISGHTALYWYRQSLGQGLEFLIYFQGNSAPDKSGLPSDRFSAERTGGSVSTLTIQRTQQEDSAVYLCASSLRSTQYFGPGTRLTVL.

This chain uses TRBV11-2 with TRBJ1-4, with TRBD1 matching over 10 bases. The CDR3 has 14 residues. The germline V gene has CDR1 SGHAT and CDR2 FQNNGV. V shed 6 bases and J 8 bases; nucleotides not matched to a gene: 6. The CDR3 bases are TGTGCCAGCAGTTATGGACAGGGGGGGGAAAAACTGTTTTTT. Amino acid sequence: CASSYGQGGEKLFF. The full variable domain, completed using reference TRBV11-2 and TRBJ1-4, is EAGVAQSPRYKIIEKRQSVAFWCNPISGHATLYWYQQILGQGPKLLIQFQNNGVVDDSQLPKDRFSAERLKGVDSTLKIQPAKLEDSAVYLCASSYGQGGEKLFFGSGTQLSVL.

Comment on this clone: One junction end disagrees with the germline gene, perhaps due to a read error. The chain couples TRBV7-7 to TRBJ2-1; maybe TRBD2 (5 bases). Germline-derived CDR1 and CDR2 are SSHAT and FNYEAQ (reference sequence). The CDR3 sequence is 12 residues long. CDR3 region: CASRNQRGEQFF. CDR3 bases: TGTGCTAGCAGAAACCAACGGGGTGAGCAGTTCTTC.

This CDR3 reads CASSGGYGQPQHF. The CDR3 nucleotides are TGTGCCAGCAGTGGAGGGTATGGACAGCCCCAGCATTTT. The chain combines TRBV25-1 with TRBJ1-5; D not certain. Trimming removed 4 bases at V and 7 bases at J, with 11 bases between. Per the germline V gene, CDR1 is MGHDK and CDR2 is SYGVNS. The CDR3 covers 13 residues.

V is TRBV10-2 and J is TRBJ2-5; possibly TRBD1 for D (6 bases). This CDR3 comprises 12 residues. The V end was cut by 6 bases, the J end by 4 bases, with 9 bases between. Germline V gives CDR1 WSHSY, CDR2 SAAADI. This chain's CDR3 is CASSSQGETQYF. CDR3 nucleotide sequence: TGCGCCAGCAGCTCACAGGGAGAGACCCAGTACTTC.

The chain is built from TRBV7-9 and TRBJ1-2, with D perhaps TRBD1 (6 bases). The CDR3 totals 13 residues. V dropped 4 bases and J dropped 8 bases, with 14 bases sitting between them. CDR1 is SEHNR and CDR2 is FQNEAQ in the germline V gene (reference sequence). The CDR3 nucleotides read TGTGCCAGCAGCTACGATACAGGGATGGGCTACACCTTC. Translation gives CASSYDTGMGYTF.

The chain joins TRBV5-8 to TRBJ2-7; 9 bases are shared with TRBD1. CDR3 length: 15 amino acids. CDR1 and CDR2 (germline): SGHTS, YDEGEE. The junction had 4 bases not matched to a gene; V was cut back by 0 bases and J by 3 bases. This CDR3 reads CASSLVGTGFYEQYF. CDR3 bases: TGTGCCAGCAGCTTGGTTGGGACAGGGTTCTACGAGCAGTACTTC.

The genes are TRBV7-8 and TRBJ2-3; D gene ambiguous. CDR1 is SGHVS, CDR2 FQNEAQ, per germline. The CDR3 runs to 14 residues. The V and J ends lost 0 bases and 3 bases respectively, with 7 bases between them. The CDR3 DNA reads as TGTGCCAGCAGCTTAGCGGGCCTGACAGATACGCAGTATTTT. Its translation: CASSLAGLTDTQYF.

CDR3 DNA sequence: TGTGCCAGCAGGAAGGAGGAGAACACTGAAGCTTTCTTT. Translated, it gives CASRKEENTEAFF. This chain joins TRBV2 and TRBJ1-1; no firm D call. V was pared by 6 bases and J by 1 base, with 9 bases between. The CDR3 is 13 residues long. The germline CDR1 and CDR2 sequences are SNHLY and FYNNEI.